Below, 16 T cell receptor beta chains from the same sample are listed, as sequenced in a study of identical twins. TCRdb reanalysed the 5' RACE reads using MiXCR and keeps one entry per CDR3 protein. The sample records 250,000 or so distinct CDR3 sequences, about 8.9% being singletons. Separately, the same data were catalogued under a study of yellow fever vaccine responses in identical twins.

The sample was CD8+ T cells sorted from blood. The receptor set was obtained from a woman aged 18-35 years in good health.

This chain uses TRBV7-6 with TRBJ2-3, with 12 positions matching TRBD2. The V segment lost 1 base and the J segment 0 bases; nucleotides outside the gene matches: 8. CDR1 SGHVS and CDR2 FNYEAQ come from the germline V gene. The CDR3 extends over 19 amino acids. This chain's CDR3 is CASSLGVTSGGDSTDTQYF. CDR3 in DNA: TGTGCCAGCAGCTTAGGCGTGACTAGCGGGGGCGATAGCACAGATACGCAGTATTTT. Supplemented by reference TRBV7-6 and TRBJ2-3, the full variable domain reads GAGVSQSPRYKVTKRGQDVALRCDPISGHVSLYWYRQALGQGPEFLTYFNYEAQQDKSGLPNDRFSAERPEGSISTLTIQRTEQRDSAMYRCASSLGVTSGGDSTDTQYFGPGTRLTVL.

This clonotype was seen more than once but under ten times. The rearrangement links TRBV9 to TRBJ1-4; a weak D match, TRBD1 (5 bases). The CDR3 totals 19 residues. V was pared by 4 bases and J by 4 bases, with 26 bases between. The germline V gene has CDR1 SGDLS and CDR2 YYNGEE. The DNA for the CDR3 is TGTGCCAGCAGCCCCCTAGTGGGGGACGGAATCTCAATTAATGAAAAACTGTTTTTT. This sequence encodes CASSPLVGDGISINEKLFF.

The V call is TRBV7-2, the J call TRBJ2-5; D perhaps matches TRBD1 (6 bases). This CDR3 is 14 amino acids long. CDR1 is SGHTA, CDR2 FQGNSA, per germline. Trimming left V 3 bases short and J 5 bases short, with 13 bases between. In DNA form, the CDR3 reads TGTGCCAGCAGCTTTGGTGGGGGCCAGGAGACCCAGTACTTC. Protein: CASSFGGGQETQYF.

Comment on this clonotype: A much larger clone lies one base from this, so it may be a read error. The chain couples TRBV7-9 to TRBJ2-7; D gene ambiguous. V was clipped by 5 bases and J by 2 bases, with 16 bases between them. In germline, CDR1 is SEHNR, CDR2 FQNEAQ (reference sequence). The CDR3 runs 15 residues. CDR3 in DNA: TGTGCCAGCAGCCAGACTGCATCCTTAACCTACGAGCAGTACTTC. It specifies CASSQTASLTYEQYF.

V usage is TRBV4-1 and J usage is TRBJ1-2, with D tentatively TRBD1 (5 bases). V lost 0 bases to trimming and J lost 5 bases, with 16 bases between them. From germline, CDR1 is MGHRA and CDR2 YSYEKL. The length of the CDR3 is 16 residues. The CDR3 is CASSQDGWGLRYGYTF. In DNA, the CDR3 is TGCGCCAGCAGCCAAGACGGATGGGGACTTCGGTATGGCTACACCTTC.

The table lists this clonotype with many counts. The chain carries TRBV5-1 and TRBJ2-3, with 11 bases lining up with TRBD2. The CDR3 sequence is 16 residues long. The junction had 3 bases not matched to a gene; V was cut back by 2 bases and J by 1 base. CDR1 is SGHRS, CDR2 YFSETQ, per germline. CDR3 in amino acids: CASSFASGGRTDTQYF. The CDR3 DNA reads TGCGCCAGCAGCTTCGCTAGCGGGGGGCGCACAGATACGCAGTATTTT.

This clonotype was observed many times. The V and J genes are TRBV27 and TRBJ2-1, with a possible D match to TRBD2 (6 bases). V lost 2 bases, J lost 6 bases, and 11 bases lay in between. The CDR3 sequence is 14 residues long. The germline V gene encodes CDR1 MNHEY and CDR2 SMNVEV (reference sequence). CDR3 bases: TGTGCCAGCAGTTTAGTTTTCGGGAGCAATGAGCAGTTCTTC. Protein product: CASSLVFGSNEQFF.

The chain recombines TRBV20-1 with TRBJ2-7; 10 positions agree with TRBD2. The CDR3 runs to 15 residues. V trimming: 0 bases; J trimming: 4 bases; junction bases outside the gene matches: 6. CDR1 is DFQATT and CDR2 is SNEGSKA in the germline V gene (reference sequence). This chain's CDR3 is CSARDLAGVLYEQYF. The CDR3 coding sequence is TGCAGTGCTAGAGATCTAGCGGGAGTTCTATACGAGCAGTACTTC.

This clonotype was recorded a few times. The chain links TRBV6-4 to TRBJ2-5; D is uncertain. V lost 11 bases and J lost 3, with 19 bases in between. The length of the CDR3 is 14 residues. Germline values: CDR1 MRHNA, CDR2 SNTAGT. As DNA, the CDR3 is TGTGCCCGCCCCAGACCCTTGAGAGAAGAGACCCAGTACTTC. Its translation: CARPRPLREETQYF.

This clonotype was found many times. V is TRBV5-5 and J is TRBJ2-1, with TRBD1 matching over 7 bases. Germline lookup yields CDR1 SGHKS and CDR2 YYEKEE (reference sequence). The V segment lost 5 bases and the J segment 8 bases; nucleotides outside the gene matches: 7. This CDR3 is built from 13 residues. The CDR3 loop reads CASSDRVSYEQFF. The CDR3 DNA sequence: TGTGCCAGCAGTGACAGGGTTAGCTATGAGCAGTTCTTC.

This clonotype was detected only a few times. The CDR3 is CAWSRGQSNQPQHF. The CDR3 DNA reads as TGTGCCTGGAGCCGAGGACAGAGCAATCAGCCCCAGCATTTT. The chain carries TRBV30 and TRBJ1-5; tentative D call: TRBD1 (6 bases). V dropped 3 bases and J dropped 1 base, with 10 bases sitting between them. The CDR3 runs 14 residues. CDR1 and CDR2 (germline): GTSNPN, SVGIG (reference sequence).

The chain joins TRBV2 to TRBJ2-7; 9 positions agree with TRBD1. V shed 2 bases and J 5 bases; nucleotides not matched to a gene: 7. This CDR3 is built from 15 residues. CDR1 and CDR2 from the germline V gene are SNHLY and FYNNEI. The CDR3 DNA reads as TGTGCCAGCAGTGAATTCGGGACAGGGAGCCACGAGCAGTACTTC. Protein product: CASSEFGTGSHEQYF.

This clonotype showed up many times. For the CDR3, the DNA is TGTGCCAGCAGTCCAAATGAGTACCAAGAGACCCAGTACTTC. Translation gives CASSPNEYQETQYF. This chain uses TRBV12-3 or TRBV12-4 with TRBJ2-5; D is undetermined. Trimming took 5 bases from V and 0 from J, leaving 10 bases between them. The CDR3 runs to 14 residues.

This clonotype was observed a handful of times. This chain links TRBV3-1 with TRBJ2-3, with 7 bases that match TRBD2. The CDR3 has 16 amino acids. Per the germline V gene, CDR1 is LGHDT and CDR2 is YNNKEL (reference sequence). J lost 1 base, V lost 4 bases, and 8 bases had no gene match. The CDR3, as DNA: TGTGCCAGCAGCCGGGACTACCCGGGGGGCACAGATACGCAGTATTTT. It specifies CASSRDYPGGTDTQYF.

The table lists this clonotype with a few counts. The J gene is TRBJ2-7, the V gene TRBV20-1, with 11 bases identical to TRBD2. Trimming took 5 bases from V and 3 from J; bases not matched to a gene: 6. From germline, CDR1 is DFQATT and CDR2 SNEGSKA (reference sequence). The CDR3 totals 14 residues. CDR3 amino acids: CSAPRLAGLYEQYF. CDR3 DNA sequence: TGCAGTGCTCCACGACTAGCGGGACTCTACGAGCAGTACTTC.

Written as DNA, the CDR3 is TGTGCCAGCAGTTACTCGCTCCACGAGCAGTACTTC. Amino acids: CASSYSLHEQYF. The V gene is TRBV6-2 or TRBV6-3, the J gene TRBJ2-7, with D uncertain. The CDR3 runs 12 residues. In germline, CDR1 is MNHEY, CDR2 SVGEGT. V dropped 0 bases and J dropped 5 bases, with 5 bases sitting between them.